Each of the 22 T cell receptor beta chains below was sequenced from the same sample in a study of identical twins. TCRdb independently ran MiXCR on the 5' RACE reads; one entry per CDR3 protein. Here the sample spans some 760,000 distinct CDR3 sequences, approximately 18% being singletons. These data were likewise used in another study, on T cells expressing NK-cell markers.

Specimen: PBMCs. The receptors shown here come from a woman aged 18-29 years in good health.

The chain has TRBV5-6 and TRBJ2-1; D remains ambiguous. This CDR3 contains 13 residues. From germline, CDR1 is SGHDT and CDR2 YYEEEE. V was cut by 1 base and J by 7 bases, with 9 bases left in between. The CDR3 DNA reads as TGTGCCAGCAGCTTGCCGACAAGGAATGAGCAGTTCTTC. Encoded protein: CASSLPTRNEQFF.

This clonotype was detected many times. The genes are TRBV20-1 and TRBJ2-4; 9 bases match TRBD1. CDR3 length: 18 amino acids. V trimming: 1 base; J trimming: 0 bases; junction bases outside the gene matches: 10. Germline CDR1 and CDR2: DFQATT and SNEGSKA (reference sequence). The CDR3 sequence: CSARVIGTGSEAKNIQYF. CDR3 nucleotide sequence: TGCAGTGCTAGAGTCATCGGGACAGGGTCCGAAGCCAAAAACATTCAGTACTTC.

The chain has TRBV20-1 and TRBJ2-5, with 8 bases that match TRBD2. The CDR3 loop spans 18 amino acids. The junction had 19 bases not matched to a gene; V was cut back by 6 bases and J by 1 base. Germline CDR1 and CDR2: DFQATT and SNEGSKA (reference sequence). CDR3 residues: CSAPTPLGVAGSQETQYF. CDR3 DNA sequence: TGCAGTGCCCCTACCCCTCTAGGGGTAGCGGGGTCCCAAGAGACCCAGTACTTC.

This clonotype occurred a few times. This chain connects TRBV5-1 to TRBJ2-1, with TRBD2 matching over 7 bases. Trimming took 0 bases from V and 0 from J; bases not matched to a gene: 6. Per the germline V gene, CDR1 is SGHRS and CDR2 is YFSETQ. CDR3 length: 17 residues. The CDR3 region has the DNA TGCGCCAGCAGCTTGGAAGAGCGGGGTAGCTCCTACAATGAGCAGTTCTTC. Translation gives CASSLEERGSSYNEQFF. The full variable domain, completed using reference TRBV5-1 and TRBJ2-1, is KAGVTQTPRYLIKTRGQQVTLSCSPISGHRSVSWYQQTPGQGLQFLFEYFSETQRNKGNFPGRFSGRQFSNSRSEMNVSTLELGDSALYLCASSLEERGSSYNEQFFGPGTRLTVL.

This chain connects TRBV9 to TRBJ2-7, with a possible D match to TRBD1 (5 bases). V was shortened by 0 bases and J by 5 bases, with 15 bases between the two germline ends. The germline V gene encodes CDR1 SGDLS and CDR2 YYNGEE. There are 15 residues in the CDR3. This CDR3 reads CASSVDVQGWNEQYF. CDR3 DNA sequence: TGTGCCAGCAGCGTAGATGTCCAGGGTTGGAACGAGCAGTACTTC.

The chain uses TRBV6-1 and TRBJ1-2; TRBD1 might be the D (5 bases). Germline assignment: CDR1 MNHNS and CDR2 SASEGT. The CDR3 sequence is 14 residues long. Trimming removed 6 bases from V and 4 bases from J, with 15 bases in between. CDR3 protein: CASRIGTLSYGYTF. As DNA, the CDR3 is TGTGCCAGCAGGATTGGGACCTTGTCCTATGGCTACACCTTC.

In the case of this clonotype: Sequence at one end of the junction differs from germline and may be a read error. V usage is TRBV25-1 and J usage is TRBJ2-2; D perhaps matches TRBD1 (6 bases). Germline V gives CDR1 MGHDK, CDR2 SYGVNS. This CDR3 spans 14 amino acids. The CDR3 loop is CASSVQGSTGDLFF. The CDR3 DNA reads as TGTGCCAGCAGTGTACAGGGATCCACCGGGGACCTGTTTTTT.

The rearrangement uses TRBV14 and TRBJ2-7; 8 nucleotides align to TRBD1. J gave up 7 bases and V 4 bases, and 6 bases lay outside the gene matches. Germline V gene sequence: CDR1 SGHDN, CDR2 FVKESK. The CDR3 contains 13 residues. CDR3 loop: CASSRGRDREQYF. The CDR3 DNA follows: TGTGCCAGCAGCCGCGGCCGGGACAGGGAGCAGTACTTC.

This clonotype turned up a few times. V gene TRBV12-3 or TRBV12-4 combines with J gene TRBJ2-6; D might be TRBD1 (6 bases). CDR3 length equals 14 residues. V was clipped by 5 bases and J by 4 bases, with 9 bases between them. The CDR3 spells CASSPGQGANVLTF. CDR3 nucleotides: TGTGCCAGCAGTCCTGGACAGGGGGCCAACGTCCTGACTTTC.

V gene TRBV5-1 combines with J gene TRBJ2-4, with 9 bases that match TRBD2. V shed 0 bases and J 0 bases; nucleotides not matched to a gene: 10. The CDR3 runs to 19 residues. The germline V gene encodes CDR1 SGHRS and CDR2 YFSETQ. The CDR3 region is CASSLGGLAQRGAKNIQYF. The CDR3 region has the DNA TGCGCCAGCAGCTTGGGGGGACTAGCACAACGAGGAGCCAAAAACATTCAGTACTTC.

The chain recombines TRBV5-5 with TRBJ2-3; D unresolved. The CDR3 loop spans 15 amino acids. The V gene's germline CDR1 is SGHKS and CDR2 YYEKEE (reference sequence). V was trimmed by 0 bases and J by 2 bases, leaving 10 bases between them. Here the CDR3 DNA reads TGTGCCAGCAGCTTGGCAGCCCAGATCACAGATACGCAGTATTTT. It is translated as CASSLAAQITDTQYF.

This chain links TRBV7-9 with TRBJ2-5; the D gene is possibly TRBD2 (6 bases). V was clipped by 5 bases and J by 5 bases, with 15 bases between them. Germline V gene data show CDR1 as SEHNR and CDR2 as FQNEAQ (reference sequence). There are 14 residues in the CDR3. DNA for the CDR3: TGTGCCAGCAGCCCGCCCGGGGGAAGTGAGACCCAGTACTTC. Translated: CASSPPGGSETQYF.

The chain has TRBV12-3 or TRBV12-4 and TRBJ1-1, with TRBD1 as a possible D gene (5 bases). The CDR3 is 16 residues long. Trimming shortened V by 5 bases and J by 4 bases, and 20 bases separated the two germline ends. The CDR3 DNA sequence: TGTGCCAGCAGTCCCAGGGCCCTACAAATATCCACTGAAGCTTTCTTT. It is translated as CASSPRALQISTEAFF.

This clonotype was recorded many times. The chain combines TRBV12-3 or TRBV12-4 with TRBJ2-5; 7 bases align to TRBD2. The CDR3 is made up of 15 amino acids. Germline trimming cut 4 bases from V and 2 bases from J; bases unmatched to any gene: 7. The CDR3 DNA follows: TGTGCCAGCAGTTACACTAGCGCTATACAAGAGACCCAGTACTTC. Its translation is CASSYTSAIQETQYF.

V and J are TRBV20-1 and TRBJ2-2; D not resolved. CDR3 length: 14 residues. Germline loops: CDR1 DFQATT, CDR2 SNEGSKA (reference sequence). Trimming removed 3 bases from V and 1 base from J, with 9 bases in between. In DNA form, the CDR3 reads TGCAGTGCTAGGGCCCCCCTGAACACCGGGGAGCTGTTTTTT. It specifies CSARAPLNTGELFF.

V usage is TRBV5-8 and J usage is TRBJ2-7; D gene uncertain. V shed 6 bases and J shed 6 bases, with 19 bases lying between them. CDR1 SGHTS and CDR2 YDEGEE come from the germline V gene. CDR3 length: 14 residues. DNA of the CDR3: TGTGCCAGCAACGCGGACCCGTCCCGAGTCGAGCAGTACTTC. It is translated as CASNADPSRVEQYF.

The rearrangement joins TRBV6-5 to TRBJ2-1, with TRBD1 matching over 8 bases. The germline V gene encodes CDR1 MNHEY and CDR2 SVGAGI. The CDR3 length is 15 residues. V gave up 4 bases and J gave up 6 bases; unmatched junction bases: 8. DNA of the CDR3: TGTGCCAGCAGTTTGGGTCAGGGGGCGGTCAATGAGCAGTTCTTC. Translated: CASSLGQGAVNEQFF.

This sequence joins TRBV20-1 and TRBJ2-2; 7 positions match TRBD2. V was pared by 5 bases and J by 3 bases, with 3 bases of the junction left unmatched. Germline assignment: CDR1 DFQATT and CDR2 SNEGSKA (reference sequence). CDR3 length: 13 amino acids. The CDR3 bases are TGCAGTGCTCCCCGGGAGGACACCGGGGAGCTGTTTTTT. It translates to CSAPREDTGELFF.

V is TRBV20-1 and J is TRBJ2-1; D possibly corresponds to TRBD1 (7 bases). This CDR3 is 13 amino acids long. Germline loops: CDR1 DFQATT, CDR2 SNEGSKA (reference sequence). Trimming took off 0 bases at V and 9 bases at J, with 12 bases between the two ends. CDR3 protein: CSARDVQGGEQFF. DNA of the CDR3: TGCAGTGCTAGAGATGTCCAGGGGGGTGAGCAGTTCTTC.

In regard to this clonotype: At one boundary the junction diverges from the germline segment, which might be a read error. The chain recombines TRBV12-3 or TRBV12-4 with TRBJ2-2; TRBD2 might be the D (5 bases). The length of the CDR3 is 14 residues. Written as DNA, the CDR3 is TGTGCCGGCAGTTTAGCGCCTCGCGGCGGGGAGCTGTTTTTT. As protein: CAGSLAPRGGELFF.

This clonotype has only a few counts. The CDR3 spells CASSLWASGYEQYF. The CDR3 DNA reads as TGCGCCAGCAGCTTGTGGGCATCGGGCTACGAGCAGTACTTC. The chain employs TRBV5-1 and TRBJ2-7; D is unclear. This CDR3 is built from 14 residues. V lost 1 base to trimming and J lost 3 bases, with 11 bases between them. CDR1 is SGHRS, CDR2 YFSETQ, per germline.

The V call is TRBV5-8, the J call TRBJ2-5; TRBD2 aligns across 11 bases. Trimming cost V 2 bases and J 2 bases; bases outside gene matches: 8. Per the germline V gene, CDR1 is SGHTS and CDR2 is YDEGEE. The CDR3 runs 17 residues. In nucleotides, the CDR3 is TGTGCCAGCAGCTTTGGGCTAGCGGGGGGCTGGCAAGAGACCCAGTACTTC. This translates into CASSFGLAGGWQETQYF.